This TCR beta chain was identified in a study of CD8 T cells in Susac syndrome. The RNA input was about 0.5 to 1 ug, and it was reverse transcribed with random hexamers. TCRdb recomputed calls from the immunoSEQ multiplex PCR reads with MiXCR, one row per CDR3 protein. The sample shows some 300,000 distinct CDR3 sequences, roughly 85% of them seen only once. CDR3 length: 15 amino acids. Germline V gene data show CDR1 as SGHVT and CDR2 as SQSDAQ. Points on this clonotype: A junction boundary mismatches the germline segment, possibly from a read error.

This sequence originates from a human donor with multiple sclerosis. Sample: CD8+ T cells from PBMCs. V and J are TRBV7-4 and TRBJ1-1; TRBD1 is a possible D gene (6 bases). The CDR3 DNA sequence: TGCGTCAGCAGCCAAGGCAGGGACATGAACACTGAAGCTTTCTTT. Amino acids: CVSSQGRDMNTEAFF. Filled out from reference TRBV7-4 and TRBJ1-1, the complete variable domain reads GAGVSQSPRYKVAKRGRDVALRCDSISGHVTLYWYRQTLGQGSEVLTYSQSDAQRDKSGRPSGRFSAERPERSVSTLKIQRTEQGDSAVYLCVSSQGRDMNTEAFFGQGTRLTVV.